This T cell receptor (beta chain) was captured in a study of blood T cells in healthy people across ages. In its sample, this clonotype was seen a few times. An end of the junction does not agree with germline; a read error may underlie this. Primed by a sample-barcoded 5' primer and a J-beta primer mix, a second PCR proceeded for about 6 to 11 cycles. TCRdb independently ran MiXCR on the 5' RACE reads; one entry per CDR3 protein. The sample has approximately 800,000 distinct CDR3 sequences; 62% are singletons. CDR3 length: 12 residues. The sequence was obtained from a man in his thirties or forties in good health. The J gene is TRBJ2-1, the V gene TRBV12-3 or TRBV12-4, with a weak D call TRBD1 (5 bases). The sequenced material came from blood. CDR3: CASSFWGSFEFF. The CDR3 DNA is TGTGCTAGCAGTTTTTGGGGCTCTTTTGAGTTCTTC.